This T cell receptor beta chain was observed in a study of shared clonotypes between healthy human individuals. This CDR3 contains 14 residues. V was shortened by 5 bases and J by 0 bases, with 10 bases between the two germline ends. Germline CDR1 reads MNHNY; CDR2 reads SVGAGI (reference sequence). Approximately 30,000 T cell genomes (about 210 ng DNA) went into each sorted-subset replicate. The method was immunoSEQ multiplex PCR; TCRdb's version includes in-frame clones alone and lacks a portion of them. This table holds millions of clones, about 95% found once. The chain couples TRBV6-6 to TRBJ1-1; a weak D match, TRBD1 (5 bases). Sequencing was carried out using naive CD4+ T cells sorted from blood. The subset: CD45RA+ positively selected. This TCR derives from a man aged 18 to 35 in good health. The CDR3 DNA is TGTGCCAGCAGTACGGGACTCCTGAACACTGAAGCTTTCTTT. It codes for CASSTGLLNTEAFF.